A single sample gave rise to the 7 T cell receptor beta chains below, sequenced in a study of blood T cell repertoires in COVID-19. Some clones are missing from TCRdb's copy, which holds only in-frame ones; the method was immunoSEQ multiplex PCR. This table holds 650,000 to 800,000 clones, 75% to 90% found once. Input material: peripheral blood. The source of these receptors is a woman aged 18 to 35 with acute or convalescent COVID-19.

This chain uses TRBV30 with TRBJ1-3; D not resolved. The CDR3 runs to 14 residues. V lost 3 bases and J lost 0, with 9 bases in between. CDR1 is GTSNPN and CDR2 is SVGIG in the germline V gene (reference sequence). The CDR3: CAWSGASSGNTIYF. The CDR3 nucleotides are TGTGCCTGGAGCGGAGCAAGCTCTGGAAACACCATATATTTT.

V gene TRBV18 combines with J gene TRBJ1-2, with no clear D. Germline-derived CDR1 and CDR2 are KGHSH and LQKENI. The CDR3 spans 15 residues. V lost 0 bases to trimming and J lost 8 bases, with 16 bases between them. This chain's CDR3 is CASSPPGLEGFGYTF. CDR3 sequence (DNA): TGTGCCAGCTCACCACCGGGCCTCGAGGGCTTCGGCTACACCTTC.

The rearrangement joins TRBV2 to TRBJ1-3, with 9 positions matching TRBD1. V shed 5 bases, J shed 3 bases, and the junction held 2 bases outside the gene matches. The CDR3 runs 14 residues. Germline assignment: CDR1 SNHLY and CDR2 FYNNEI. The CDR3 spells CASSYRGLGNTIYF. CDR3 DNA sequence: TGTGCCAGCAGTTACAGGGGGCTTGGAAACACCATATATTTT.

This sequence joins TRBV5-1 and TRBJ2-7; 12 bases are a match to TRBD1. The CDR3 totals 17 residues. V lost 0 bases to trimming and J lost 7 bases; unmatched junction nucleotides: 11. The V gene's germline CDR1 is SGHRS and CDR2 YFSETQ. The CDR3 region has the DNA TGCGCCAGCAGCTTGGCTAGTTACGGGACAGGGGGCGAAGAGCAGTACTTC. This gives the protein CASSLASYGTGGEEQYF.

The rearrangement joins TRBV6-1 to TRBJ1-6, with D uncertain. The CDR3 has 18 amino acids. The V gene lost 3 bases and the J gene lost 6 bases, with 21 bases spanning the gap. CDR1 is MNHNS, CDR2 SASEGT, per germline. The CDR3 DNA follows: TGTGCCAGCAGTGACAGGAACCTCCCATACCTATCTAATTCACCCCTCCACTTT. Its protein is CASSDRNLPYLSNSPLHF.

The chain uses TRBV29-1 and TRBJ2-7; maybe TRBD1 (6 bases). CDR1 and CDR2 (germline): SQVTM, ANQGSEA. This CDR3 contains 16 residues. Trimming left V 1 base short and J 0 bases short, with 16 bases between. CDR3 residues: CSVEGTRDKSSYEQYF. CDR3 nucleotides: TGCAGCGTTGAAGGCACCCGGGACAAGAGCTCCTACGAGCAGTACTTC.

The rearrangement uses TRBV3-1 (or the pseudogene TRBV3-2) and TRBJ2-1, with a tentative D call TRBD2 (6 bases). The CDR3 has 15 residues. V was shortened by 0 bases and J by 6 bases, with 12 bases between the two germline ends. The V gene's germline CDR1 is LGHDT and CDR2 YNNKEL (reference sequence). The DNA of the CDR3 is TGTGCCAGCAGCCAAGATCTCGGACTATCCAATGAGCAGTTCTTC. This translates into CASSQDLGLSNEQFF.